This TCR beta chain derives from a study of blood T cell repertoires in COVID-19. Background on the study: Researchers got acute and convalescent COVID-19 samples from the United States, Italy and Spain. Sources were T cells, B-cell-depleted T cells, or PBMCs; the material itself was cDNA or gDNA.

The CDR3 length is 13 residues. Per the germline V gene, CDR1 is SEHNR and CDR2 is FQNEAQ (reference sequence). The germline V and J ends were trimmed by 5 bases and 4 bases, with 12 bases remaining between them. In the source study's methods: Amplifying reference gene primers gave estimates of nucleated cell counts. Libraries were prepared by immunoSEQ multiplex PCR; TCRdb keeps only in-frame clonotypes and omits some of them. V and J calls and clone size come straight from that table; D and trimming were deduced from the DNA. Among 130,000 or so clones, 88% were seen once, and the ten largest hold less than 8%. By sample fraction, this clone is medium-sized.

The genes are TRBV7-9 and TRBJ2-7; D perhaps matches TRBD1 (6 bases). The clonotype comes from a man over 45 with acute or convalescent COVID-19. Sequenced: peripheral blood. CDR3 sequence (DNA): TGTGCCAGCAGCGACTCACAGGGATACGAGCAGTACTTC. Protein sequence: CASSDSQGYEQYF. Using reference TRBV7-9 and TRBJ2-7 for the parts outside the CDR3, the full variable domain is DTGVSQNPRHKITKRGQNVTFRCDPISEHNRLYWYRQTLGQGPEFLTYFQNEAQLEKSRLLSDRFSAERPKGSFSTLEIQRTEQGDSAMYLCASSDSQGYEQYFGPGTRLTVT.